The sequence of this T cell receptor beta chain was determined in a study of vaccination effects on CD4 cells after COVID-19. A roughly ten-day culture period preceded the isolation of CD4+ T cells. Profiled with immunoSEQ multiplex PCR; TCRdb holds only in-frame clones, not every one. Of approximately 30,000 clones in the sample, less than 75% were seen once. Concerning this clone: Its matching antigen is unknown.

In germline, CDR1 is SGHDT, CDR2 YYEEEE. The CDR3 sequence is 18 residues long. Trimming at V came to 1 base and at J to 3 bases, leaving 16 bases not matched to a gene. The starting material was CD4+ T cells from PBMCs cultured without peptide, obtained before COVID-19 vaccination. This receptor was taken from a human donor who received a COVID-19 vaccine. The chain uses TRBV5-6 and TRBJ2-7; TRBD1 matches at 7 bases. The CDR3 here is CASSLTPSGQKFLYEQYF. The CDR3 DNA reads TGTGCCAGCAGCTTGACCCCCTCGGGACAGAAGTTCCTCTACGAGCAGTACTTC.